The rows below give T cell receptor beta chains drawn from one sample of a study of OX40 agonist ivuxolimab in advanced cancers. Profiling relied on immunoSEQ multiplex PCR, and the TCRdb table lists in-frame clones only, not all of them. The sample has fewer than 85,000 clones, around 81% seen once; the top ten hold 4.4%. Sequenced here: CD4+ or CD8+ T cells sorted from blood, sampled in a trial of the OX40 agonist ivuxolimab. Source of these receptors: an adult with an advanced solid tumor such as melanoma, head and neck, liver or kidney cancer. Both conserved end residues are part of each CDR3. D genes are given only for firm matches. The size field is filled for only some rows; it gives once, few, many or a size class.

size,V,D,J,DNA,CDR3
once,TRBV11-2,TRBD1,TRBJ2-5,TGTGCCAGCAGCTTGTTCCGGGACAGGGTTCCGGAGACCCAGTACTTC,CASSLFRDRVPETQYF
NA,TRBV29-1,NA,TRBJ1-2,TGCAGCGCGCCCCTCGCCTCCCACTATGGCTACACCTTC,CSAPLASHYGYTF
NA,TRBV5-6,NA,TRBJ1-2,TGTGCCAGCAGCTTGCTCGGGGGGTACGACTATGGCTACACCTTC,CASSLLGGYDYGYTF
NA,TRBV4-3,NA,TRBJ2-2,TGCGCCAGCAGCCAAGTTTCGAACACCGGGGAGCTGTTTTTT,CASSQVSNTGELFF
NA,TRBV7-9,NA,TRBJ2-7,TGTGCCAGCAGCTTAAACAGGTTATCCGAGCAGTACTTC,CASSLNRLSEQYF
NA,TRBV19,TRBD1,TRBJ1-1,TGTGCCAGTACCGTTTTATACAGGGGTAACACTGAAGCTTTCTTT,CASTVLYRGNTEAFF
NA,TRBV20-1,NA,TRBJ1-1,TGCAGTGCTAGATTCAATGGTGAAGCTTTCTTT,CSARFNGEAFF
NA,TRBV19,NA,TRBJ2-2,TGTGCCAGTAGTATGGGAGGGGGCCGGAGCGGGGAGCTGTTTTTT,CASSMGGGRSGELFF
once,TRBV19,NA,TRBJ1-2,TGTGCCAGTAGCCGGCCCCTCTCTAACTATGGCTACACCTTC,CASSRPLSNYGYTF
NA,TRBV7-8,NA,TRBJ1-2,TGTGCCAGCAGCTATCAACCGGACAGCAACTATGGCTACACCTTC,CASSYQPDSNYGYTF
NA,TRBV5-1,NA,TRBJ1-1,TGCGCCAGCAGCTTGGAAGCGAACACTGAAGCTTTCTTT,CASSLEANTEAFF
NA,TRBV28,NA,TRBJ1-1,TGTGCCAGCACCGGGAACACTGAAGCTTTCTTT,CASTGNTEAFF
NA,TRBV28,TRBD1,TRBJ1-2,TGTGCCAGCACCCCGGGCAGGGGGACCTACACCTTC,CASTPGRGTYTF
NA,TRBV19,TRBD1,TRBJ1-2,TGTGCCAGTAGTGCCTCGGGACAGGACTATGGCTACACCTTC,CASSASGQDYGYTF
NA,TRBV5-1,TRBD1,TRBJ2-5,TGCGCCAGCAGCTGGGCCGGGACAGAGGGGGAGACCCAGTACTTC,CASSWAGTEGETQYF
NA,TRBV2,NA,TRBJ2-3,TGTGCCAGCAGTGGCCAGGCGCACGGTACGCAGTATTTT,CASSGQAHGTQYF
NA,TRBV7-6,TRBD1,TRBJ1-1,TGTGCCAGCAGCGCGGGACAGGGGAACACTGAAGCTTTCTTT,CASSAGQGNTEAFF
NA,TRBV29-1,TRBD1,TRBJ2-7,TGCAGCGTTGAAAAAGTCACAGGGGAATTGTACTTC,CSVEKVTGELYF
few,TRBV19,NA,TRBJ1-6,TGTGCCAGTAGTACCGGGACGGCAGATAATTCACCCCTCCACTTT,CASSTGTADNSPLHF
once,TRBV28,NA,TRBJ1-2,TGTGCCAGCCTAACCCCCCCGGGGAACTATGGCTACACCTTC,CASLTPPGNYGYTF
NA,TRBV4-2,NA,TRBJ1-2,TGTGCCAGCAGCTCCTCCCCGCAGGGGAACTATGGCTACACCTTC,CASSSSPQGNYGYTF
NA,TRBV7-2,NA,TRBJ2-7,TGTGCCAGCAGCTTTGACCACGAGCAGTACTTC,CASSFDHEQYF
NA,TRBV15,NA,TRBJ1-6,TGTGCCACGAAGGGGGGGGGCTCCTATAATTCACCCCTCCACTTT,CATKGGGSYNSPLHF
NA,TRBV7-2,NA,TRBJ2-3,TGTGCCAGCAGCCCACCTCTTGGGGCAGATACGCAGTATTTT,CASSPPLGADTQYF
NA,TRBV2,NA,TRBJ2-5,TGTGCCAGCAACCGGCAGATCCAAGAGACCCAGTACTTC,CASNRQIQETQYF
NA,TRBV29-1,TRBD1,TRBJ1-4,TGCAGCGTGGACCCGGGACAGGGCGGGGAAAAACTGTTTTTT,CSVDPGQGGEKLFF
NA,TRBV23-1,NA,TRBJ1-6,TGCGCCAGCCCCTCGTCCCGGGCAGATTCACCCCTCCACTTT,CASPSSRADSPLHF